The clone carrying this TCR beta chain appeared once. Its antigen is not known. The data were obtained in a study of blood T cells in healthy people across ages. The people who gave samples were healthy Caucasians from Russia, aged 6 to 90. Germline values: CDR1 DFQATT, CDR2 SNEGSKA (reference sequence). V lost 0 bases, J lost 1 base, and 13 bases stayed unmatched. This CDR3 region has 18 residues. A J-beta primer mix and a sample-barcoded 5' primer were used in a second PCR of roughly 6 to 12 cycles. Every single cDNA molecule received a tag from a template-switch adaptor with 12 random nucleotides. A single record per CDR3 protein comes from TCRdb applying MiXCR to the 5' RACE reads. Counted here are roughly 560,000 distinct CDR3 sequences, about 25% occurring once; the ten biggest clones make up 8.7%. Study-level results: Comparison with aged donors showed that long-lived donors had more naive CD4+ cells and higher diversity.

The data were also submitted as part of a second study, on T cells of mothers and their children.

J is TRBJ2-7 and V is TRBV20-1; TRBD2 matches at 9 bases. The specimen sequenced was blood. The clonotype was recovered from a boy younger than 18 in good health. The CDR3 bases are TGCAGTGCTAGAGATTGGACCCCCTTAGCGGGGGTTTCCTACGAGCAGTACTTC. It is translated as CSARDWTPLAGVSYEQYF.